One and the same sample provided the 3 T cell receptor beta chains below, sequenced in a study of blood T cell repertoires in COVID-19. Using immunoSEQ multiplex PCR, the repertoire was profiled, and TCRdb retains in-frame clones only, with some absent. The profile covers 150,000 to 200,000 clones, with 88% appearing a single time and 5.5% to 7% taken by the ten largest. Sequenced material: peripheral blood. The receptor source for this set is a man aged 35 to 55 with active or convalescent COVID-19.

The V gene is TRBV19, the J gene TRBJ1-1; TRBD1 might be the D (5 bases). Germline loops: CDR1 LNHDA, CDR2 SQIVND (reference sequence). Deletions cut 5 bases from V and 4 bases from J, with 8 bases between. The CDR3 extends over 12 amino acids. The CDR3 reads CASSSGRTEAFF. The DNA for the CDR3 is TGTGCCAGTAGTTCAGGGCGCACTGAAGCTTTCTTT.

Comments on this clone: Other DNA sequences from this sample encode an identical CDR3 as well. The CDR3 loop is CASSLGGTSGSTDTQYF. The CDR3 DNA reads as TGTGCCAGCAGCTTAGGAGGGACTAGCGGGAGTACAGATACGCAGTATTTT. V is TRBV7-9 and J is TRBJ2-3, with TRBD2 identical over 14 bases. CDR1 and CDR2 (germline): SEHNR, FQNEAQ (reference sequence). This CDR3 contains 17 residues. J was trimmed by 3 bases and V by 1 base; bases with no gene match: 3. Drawing the rest from reference TRBV7-9 and TRBJ2-3, the complete variable domain is DTGVSQNPRHKITKRGQNVTFRCDPISEHNRLYWYRQTLGQGPEFLTYFQNEAQLEKSRLLSDRFSAERPKGSFSTLEIQRTEQGDSAMYLCASSLGGTSGSTDTQYFGPGTRLTVL.

The CDR3 sequence is CASSLRLSGGPYEQYF. CDR3 in DNA: TGTGCCAGCAGCTTAAGATTGTCAGGGGGCCCCTACGAGCAGTACTTC. The V gene is TRBV11-3, the J gene TRBJ2-7, with 8 nucleotides matching TRBD1. The V and J ends lost 2 bases and 2 bases, in that order; junction bases with no gene match: 8. The CDR3 covers 16 residues. Germline CDR1 and CDR2: SGHNT and YENEEA.